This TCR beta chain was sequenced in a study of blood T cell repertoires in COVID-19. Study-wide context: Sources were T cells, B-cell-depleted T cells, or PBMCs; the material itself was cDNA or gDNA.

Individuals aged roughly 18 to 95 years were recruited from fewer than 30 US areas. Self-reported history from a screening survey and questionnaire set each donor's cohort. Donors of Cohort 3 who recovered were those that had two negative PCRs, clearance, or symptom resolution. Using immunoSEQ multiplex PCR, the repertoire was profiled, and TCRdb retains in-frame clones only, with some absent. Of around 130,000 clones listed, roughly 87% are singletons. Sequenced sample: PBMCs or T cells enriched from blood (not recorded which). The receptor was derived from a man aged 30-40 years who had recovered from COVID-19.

CDR3 sequence (DNA): TGTGCCAGTACATCCGGGACTAGCACAGATACGCAGTATTTT. Its protein is CASTSGTSTDTQYF. The gene calls are TRBV19 and TRBJ2-3, with D possibly matching TRBD2 (6 bases). The CDR3 length is 14 residues. The V gene's germline CDR1 is LNHDA and CDR2 SQIVND (reference sequence). V was shortened by 7 bases and J by 0 bases, with 11 bases between the two germline ends.